This TCR beta chain was identified in a study of cytomegalovirus exposure and HLA in healthy donors. General observations from the study: Specific recognition of CMV antigens was confirmed in vitro for a few chains (all CMV-associated).

The data were produced by immunoSEQ multiplex PCR, yet TCRdb's version contains in-frame clones alone and is incomplete. Seen here are 150,000 to 180,000 clones, about 88% observed once, and the top ten hold under 25%. Donors came from a validation cohort of over 100 subjects, distinct from the first 666-subject cohort. With respect to this clone: Antigen specificity is unknown.

Sequenced material: PBMCs. This TCR derives from a man aged 18 to 29 in good health and CMV-seropositive.

CDR3 nucleotide sequence: TGCGCCAGCAGCCAAGTAAGAAGCGGGGGCAAAGAGACCCAGTACTTC. It translates to CASSQVRSGGKETQYF. The rearrangement links TRBV4-1 to TRBJ2-5; 8 bases are a match to TRBD2. The CDR3 runs 16 residues. Unmatched junction bases numbered 7, after V lost 1 base and J lost 3 bases. Germline V CDR1 and CDR2: MGHRA, YSYEKL.